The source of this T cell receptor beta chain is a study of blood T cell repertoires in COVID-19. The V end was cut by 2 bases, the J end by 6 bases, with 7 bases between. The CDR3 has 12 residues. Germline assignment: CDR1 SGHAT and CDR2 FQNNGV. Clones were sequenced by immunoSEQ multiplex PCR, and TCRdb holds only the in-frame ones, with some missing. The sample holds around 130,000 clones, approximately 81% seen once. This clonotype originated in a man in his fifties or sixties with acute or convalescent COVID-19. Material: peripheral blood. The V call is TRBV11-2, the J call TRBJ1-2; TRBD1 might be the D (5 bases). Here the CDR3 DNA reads TGTGCCAGCAGCTTAAAAGGGGATGGCTACACCTTC. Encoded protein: CASSLKGDGYTF.